This entry concerns a single T cell receptor beta chain. The data were obtained in a study of response to subunit inactivated influenza vaccine. Trimming pared 6 bases from V and 3 bases from J, leaving 12 bases between. Per the germline V gene, CDR1 is SGHRS and CDR2 is YFSETQ. There are 13 residues in the CDR3. Using its own MiXCR run on the RT-PCR reads, TCRdb lists one record per CDR3 protein. The table includes more than 450,000 distinct CDR3 sequences, around 11% detected once. Separately, the same data were catalogued under a study of T cells expressing NK-cell markers. That source reports: Synthesis of TCR beta cDNA relied on 5'RACE template switching carrying UMIs. Seropositivity for HCMV was found in most of the eight sequenced donors, with one seronegative.

The chain is built from TRBV5-1 and TRBJ1-1; D is undetermined. The origin of this receptor is a man aged 50-60 years who received an inactivated influenza vaccine. The specimen comprised PBMCs from blood, sampled on the day of vaccination. CDR3 protein: CASKREMDTEAFF. The CDR3 nucleotides read TGCGCCAGCAAAAGGGAGATGGACACTGAAGCTTTCTTT.